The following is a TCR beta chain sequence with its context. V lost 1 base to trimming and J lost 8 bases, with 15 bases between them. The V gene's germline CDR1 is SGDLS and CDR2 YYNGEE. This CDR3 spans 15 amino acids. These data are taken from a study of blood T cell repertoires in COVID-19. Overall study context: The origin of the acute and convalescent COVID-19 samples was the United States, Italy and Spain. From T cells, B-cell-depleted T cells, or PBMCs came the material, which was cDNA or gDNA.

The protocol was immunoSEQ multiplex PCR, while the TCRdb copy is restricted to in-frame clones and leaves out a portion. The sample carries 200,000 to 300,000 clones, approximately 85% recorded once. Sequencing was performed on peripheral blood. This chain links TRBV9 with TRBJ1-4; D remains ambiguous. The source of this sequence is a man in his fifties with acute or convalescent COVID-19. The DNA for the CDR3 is TGTGCCAGCAGCGTACAGACGGGAGGCGGCGAAAAACTGTTTTTT. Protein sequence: CASSVQTGGGEKLFF.